This T cell receptor (beta chain) was sequenced during a study of blood T cell repertoires in COVID-19. The assay was immunoSEQ multiplex PCR, and TCRdb's table has in-frame clones only and misses some. Found here are around 99,000 clones, over 60% of them singletons; the top ten hold around 4.4%. Germline V gene data show CDR1 as MNHEY and CDR2 as SVGEGT. This CDR3 has 13 amino acids. V lost 4 bases and J 5 bases, leaving 12 bases between the germline ends. The source material was peripheral blood. The TCR originated in a man aged 70 or older with acute or convalescent COVID-19. The chain links TRBV6-2 or TRBV6-3 to TRBJ2-7; possible D gene TRBD1, 5 bases. For the CDR3, the DNA is TGTGCCAGCAGTTTGGGCAGGGCTAACGAGCAGTACTTC. Protein product: CASSLGRANEQYF.